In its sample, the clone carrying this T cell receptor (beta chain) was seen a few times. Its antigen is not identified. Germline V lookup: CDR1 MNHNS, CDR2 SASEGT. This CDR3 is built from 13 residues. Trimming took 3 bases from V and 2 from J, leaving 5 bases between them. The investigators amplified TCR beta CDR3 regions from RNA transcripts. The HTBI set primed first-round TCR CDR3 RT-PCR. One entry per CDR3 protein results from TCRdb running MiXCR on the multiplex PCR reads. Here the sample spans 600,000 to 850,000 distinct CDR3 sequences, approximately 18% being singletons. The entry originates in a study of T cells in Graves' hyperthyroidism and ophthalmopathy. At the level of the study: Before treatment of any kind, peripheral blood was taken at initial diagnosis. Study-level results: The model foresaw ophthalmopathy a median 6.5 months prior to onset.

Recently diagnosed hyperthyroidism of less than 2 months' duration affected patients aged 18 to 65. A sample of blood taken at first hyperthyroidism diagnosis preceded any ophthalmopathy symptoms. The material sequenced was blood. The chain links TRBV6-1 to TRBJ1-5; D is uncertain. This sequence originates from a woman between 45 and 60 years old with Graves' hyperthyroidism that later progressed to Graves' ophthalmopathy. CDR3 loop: CASSDVGNQPQHF. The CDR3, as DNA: TGTGCCAGCAGTGATGTTGGCAATCAGCCCCAGCATTTT.